The 28 T cell receptor beta chains given below trace back to one sample, sequenced in a study of blood T cell repertoires in COVID-19. Clones were sequenced by immunoSEQ multiplex PCR, and TCRdb holds only the in-frame ones, with some missing. The sample includes 30,000 or so clones, roughly 80% of them seen just once. Sequencing was carried out using peripheral blood. The receptor set was obtained from an elderly man with active COVID-19.

The CDR3 DNA is TGTGCCAGCTCACCACAGGAGGCCGGGGAGCTGTTTTTT. Translated, it gives CASSPQEAGELFF. The rearrangement links TRBV18 to TRBJ2-2; a possible D gene is TRBD2 (5 bases). Trimming left V 1 base short and J 6 bases short, with 6 bases between. Germline V lookup: CDR1 KGHSH, CDR2 LQKENI. The CDR3 is made up of 13 amino acids.

The chain has TRBV6-6 and TRBJ2-7, with a weak D call TRBD1 (5 bases). V was clipped by 6 bases and J by 3 bases, with 6 bases between them. This CDR3 has 11 amino acids. Per the germline V gene, CDR1 is MNHNY and CDR2 is SVGAGI (reference sequence). CDR3 region: CASRTVYEQYF. For the CDR3, the DNA is TGTGCCAGCAGGACAGTCTACGAGCAGTACTTC.

V is TRBV2 and J is TRBJ2-4; TRBD2 agrees at 9 bases. The germline CDR1 and CDR2 sequences are SNHLY and FYNNEI. V lost 4 bases to trimming and J lost 1 base; unmatched junction nucleotides: 5. This CDR3 is built from 16 residues. The CDR3 loop is CASSVAGGPAKNIQYF. CDR3 nucleotide sequence: TGTGCCAGCAGTGTTGCGGGGGGGCCGGCCAAAAACATTCAGTACTTC.

The chain links TRBV10-3 to TRBJ2-1; TRBD1 matches at 8 bases. Germline assignment: CDR1 ENHRY and CDR2 SYGVKD. V lost 2 bases to trimming and J lost 6 bases; unmatched junction nucleotides: 6. The CDR3 covers 15 residues. The DNA for the CDR3 is TGTGCCATCAGTGAGCCTGGGGACAGGATCAATGAGCAGTTCTTC. It is translated as CAISEPGDRINEQFF.

The chain employs TRBV7-9 and TRBJ2-2; D ambiguous. V was clipped by 6 bases and J by 5 bases, with 4 bases between them. The V gene's germline CDR1 is SEHNR and CDR2 FQNEAQ (reference sequence). The CDR3 has 11 amino acids. The CDR3 protein is CASSSTGELFF. The CDR3 DNA sequence: TGTGCCAGCAGTTCTACCGGGGAGCTGTTTTTT.

This sequence joins TRBV5-1 and TRBJ1-1; a possible D gene is TRBD1 (5 bases). Trimming stripped 0 bases from V and 5 bases from J, with 14 bases between. This CDR3 is 15 amino acids long. From germline, CDR1 is SGHRS and CDR2 YFSETQ. CDR3 loop: CASSLAAQGGTEAFF. The CDR3, as DNA: TGCGCCAGCAGCTTGGCCGCGCAGGGAGGGACTGAAGCTTTCTTT.

The chain joins TRBV28 to TRBJ2-2; no clear D. This CDR3 has 14 residues. V was cut by 1 base and J by 4 bases, with 7 bases left in between. The germline V gene has CDR1 MDHEN and CDR2 SYDVKM. The CDR3 region is CASSLSQSTGELFF. In nucleotides, the CDR3 is TGTGCCAGCAGTTTATCCCAATCCACCGGGGAGCTGTTTTTT.

This clone was detected only once. The rearrangement links TRBV4-1 to TRBJ2-1; 7 bases line up with TRBD1. With 6 bases clipped from V and 0 bases from J, the junction kept 11 bases outside the gene matches. CDR1 and CDR2 from the germline V gene are MGHRA and YSYEKL. There are 17 residues in the CDR3. The CDR3 loop reads CASSPTGAPGSYNEQFF. CDR3 coding DNA: TGCGCCAGCAGTCCTACAGGGGCCCCGGGCTCCTACAATGAGCAGTTCTTC.

The J gene is TRBJ1-2, the V gene TRBV2, with D possibly matching TRBD1 (6 bases). Per germline, CDR1 SNHLY and CDR2 FYNNEI. Trimming left V 7 bases short and J 5 bases short, with 14 bases between. The CDR3 has 13 residues. Here the CDR3 reads CASTPDRKYGYTF. The CDR3 DNA follows: TGTGCCAGCACTCCCGACAGGAAATATGGCTACACCTTC.

The J gene is TRBJ2-4, the V gene TRBV6-6; weak D call: TRBD2 (5 bases). Trimming took 6 bases from V and 9 from J, leaving 9 bases between them. Germline V gene lookup returns CDR1 MNHNY and CDR2 SVGAGI (reference sequence). The CDR3 is 11 amino acids. The CDR3 DNA reads TGTGCCAGCAGCCTAGCCGGCATTCAGTACTTC. This translates into CASSLAGIQYF.

The chain couples TRBV10-3 to TRBJ2-1; D gene unclear. Germline V gene sequence: CDR1 ENHRY, CDR2 SYGVKD. The CDR3 sequence is 15 residues long. V lost 3 bases to trimming and J lost 2 bases, with 11 bases between them. DNA of the CDR3: TGTGCCATCAGTGATATGAACTCCCCCTACAATGAGCAGTTCTTC. Translated, it gives CAISDMNSPYNEQFF.

The V gene is TRBV5-4, the J gene TRBJ2-4; 11 positions match TRBD2. V was pared by 5 bases and J by 3 bases, with 4 bases of the junction left unmatched. From germline, CDR1 is SGHNT and CDR2 YYREEE (reference sequence). This CDR3 spans 15 amino acids. The CDR3 DNA reads as TGTGCCAGCAGTTCGGGACTAGCGGACAAAAACATTCAGTACTTC. Translating it yields CASSSGLADKNIQYF.

V is TRBV4-1 and J is TRBJ1-3, with 11 bases aligning to TRBD1. The CDR3 has 15 residues. V lost 3 bases, J lost 2 bases, and 0 bases stayed unmatched. CDR1 and CDR2 (germline): MGHRA, YSYEKL. CDR3 protein: CASSQGQGAGNTIYF. As DNA, the CDR3 is TGCGCCAGCAGCCAGGGACAGGGGGCTGGAAACACCATATATTTT.

This clone appeared once. The chain combines TRBV7-9 with TRBJ2-1; TRBD1 aligns across 8 bases. Trimming removed 2 bases from V and 5 bases from J; junction bases left unmatched: 2. Per germline, CDR1 SEHNR and CDR2 FQNEAQ (reference sequence). The CDR3 has 14 amino acids. Here the CDR3 DNA reads TGTGCCAGCAGCTTATCCAGGGGGCACAATGAGCAGTTCTTC. This encodes CASSLSRGHNEQFF.

V is TRBV5-4 and J is TRBJ2-1; weak D call: TRBD2 (7 bases). Between the trimmed V and J ends, which lost 0 bases and 4 bases, there was a span of 11 bases. Germline CDR1 SGHNT, CDR2 YYREEE (reference sequence). This CDR3 spans 15 amino acids. The CDR3 sequence: CASSLDGGPYNEQFF. In DNA form, the CDR3 reads TGTGCCAGCAGCTTGGACGGGGGGCCGTACAATGAGCAGTTCTTC.

The chain uses TRBV7-3 and TRBJ2-3; 13 bases agree with TRBD2. The CDR3 spans 16 residues. Trimming at V came to 3 bases and at J to 1 base, leaving 1 base not matched to a gene. Germline CDR1 SGHTA, CDR2 FQGTGA. CDR3 amino acids: CASSFGTSGGTDTQYF. The CDR3 DNA reads as TGTGCCAGCAGCTTCGGGACTAGCGGGGGCACAGATACGCAGTATTTT.

This clone was recorded once. This rearrangement joins TRBV2 to TRBJ1-2; TRBD1 aligns across 8 bases. This CDR3 region has 12 residues. The germline V gene encodes CDR1 SNHLY and CDR2 FYNNEI. V dropped 6 bases and J dropped 8; count of bases not matched to a gene: 5. The DNA of the CDR3 is TGTGCCAGCAGGGGGACAGGAGGGGGCTACACCTTC. This gives the protein CASRGTGGGYTF.

The J gene is TRBJ1-2, the V gene TRBV7-8; 8 positions match TRBD1. From germline, CDR1 is SGHVS and CDR2 FQNEAQ. V was pared by 4 bases and J by 3 bases, with 22 bases of the junction left unmatched. CDR3 length equals 20 residues. The DNA of the CDR3 is TGTGCCAGCAGCTCAATCCGCGCAGGTGGTCAGGGGGCAATAGACTATGGCTACACCTTC. Amino acids: CASSSIRAGGQGAIDYGYTF.

V is TRBV9 and J is TRBJ2-1; TRBD2 matches 7 bases. The CDR3 runs to 18 residues. After removal of 0 bases from V and 3 bases from J, the junction contained 12 bases not matched to a gene. The germline V gene has CDR1 SGDLS and CDR2 YYNGEE. The CDR3 sequence is CASSVEAGRGERYNEQFF. DNA for the CDR3: TGTGCCAGCAGCGTAGAAGCGGGACGGGGGGAGCGCTACAATGAGCAGTTCTTC.

The chain has TRBV6-1 and TRBJ1-1, with a possible D match to TRBD1 (6 bases). The CDR3 contains 18 residues. V lost 4 bases and J 0 bases, leaving 21 bases between the germline ends. CDR1 is MNHNS, CDR2 SASEGT, per germline. CDR3 residues: CASSVHSRGNLMNTEAFF. The CDR3 DNA reads as TGTGCCAGCAGTGTCCATTCCAGGGGAAACCTCATGAACACTGAAGCTTTCTTT.

This clone appeared a few times. The CDR3 DNA reads TGTGCCAGCAGCCCCAACCGGGGGGGGCATGAGCAGTTCTTC. Translation gives CASSPNRGGHEQFF. The chain links TRBV16 to TRBJ2-1; TRBD2 matches at 8 bases. The length of the CDR3 is 14 residues. Germline CDR1 KGHSY, CDR2 FQNENV. V lost 4 bases to trimming and J lost 8 bases; unmatched junction nucleotides: 7.

This chain connects TRBV10-3 to TRBJ1-5; 9 bases match TRBD1. This CDR3 spans 14 amino acids. Germline values: CDR1 ENHRY, CDR2 SYGVKD. After removal of 5 bases from V and 6 bases from J, the junction contained 5 bases not matched to a gene. CDR3 nucleotides: TGTGCCATCAGTAATACAGGGGGCGTTCAGCCCCAGCATTTT. As protein: CAISNTGGVQPQHF.

The chain recombines TRBV19 with TRBJ1-3; D may be TRBD1 (5 bases). The germline CDR1 and CDR2 sequences are LNHDA and SQIVND (reference sequence). V was pared by 6 bases and J by 0 bases, with 12 bases between. The CDR3 length is 15 residues. This CDR3 is CASSADRVSGNTIYF. Written as DNA, the CDR3 is TGTGCCAGTAGCGCAGACAGAGTCTCTGGAAACACCATATATTTT.

The rearrangement links TRBV6-5 to TRBJ1-6, with TRBD1 as a possible D gene (6 bases). The CDR3 is 14 residues long. V was clipped by 6 bases and J by 5 bases, with 11 bases between them. Germline-derived CDR1 and CDR2 are MNHEY and SVGAGI. The CDR3 nucleotides read TGTGCCAGCAGACGGACAGTTAATAATTCACCCCTCCACTTT. As protein: CASRRTVNNSPLHF.

The V gene is TRBV19, the J gene TRBJ1-1; D ambiguous. The CDR3 is made up of 13 amino acids. V was clipped by 5 bases and J by 1 base, with 8 bases between them. The germline gives CDR1 LNHDA, CDR2 SQIVND (reference sequence). In DNA form, the CDR3 reads TGTGCCAGTAGTGGTTGGGCGAACACTGAAGCTTTCTTT. It translates to CASSGWANTEAFF.

This clone has just a few counts. V and J are TRBV5-1 and TRBJ2-7; D is possibly TRBD1 (6 bases). This CDR3 region has 15 residues. Germline CDR1 SGHRS, CDR2 YFSETQ. With 2 bases removed from V and 6 bases from J, the gap between germline ends came to 18 bases. CDR3 nucleotide sequence: TGCGCCAGCAGCTTAAGTGCACAGGGATGGGGCGAGCAGTACTTC. This codes for CASSLSAQGWGEQYF.

The chain carries TRBV6-5 and TRBJ2-4; the D gene is possibly TRBD1 (5 bases). The V end lost 0 bases, the J end lost 2 bases, and 8 bases lay between the germline ends. This CDR3 region has 15 residues. From germline, CDR1 is MNHEY and CDR2 SVGAGI. The CDR3, as DNA: TGTGCCAGCAGTTACTCGGGGCAGTCCAAAAACATTCAGTACTTC. It yields the protein CASSYSGQSKNIQYF.

This clone was counted between two and nine times. The chain carries TRBV5-5 and TRBJ1-4; a weak D match, TRBD1 (5 bases). There are 13 residues in the CDR3. Germline V gives CDR1 SGHKS, CDR2 YYEKEE (reference sequence). V gave up 4 bases and J gave up 13 bases, with 17 bases separating them. The CDR3 DNA follows: TGTGCCAGCAGCAACGAGGAGTCCAGGGCACTGTTTTTT. Amino acid sequence: CASSNEESRALFF. Supplemented by reference TRBV5-5 and TRBJ1-4, the full variable domain reads DAGVTQSPTHLIKTRGQQVTLRCSPISGHKSVSWYQQVLGQGPQFIFQYYEKEERGRGNFPDRFSARQFPNYSSELNVNALLLGDSALYLCASSNEESRALFFGSGTQLSVL.